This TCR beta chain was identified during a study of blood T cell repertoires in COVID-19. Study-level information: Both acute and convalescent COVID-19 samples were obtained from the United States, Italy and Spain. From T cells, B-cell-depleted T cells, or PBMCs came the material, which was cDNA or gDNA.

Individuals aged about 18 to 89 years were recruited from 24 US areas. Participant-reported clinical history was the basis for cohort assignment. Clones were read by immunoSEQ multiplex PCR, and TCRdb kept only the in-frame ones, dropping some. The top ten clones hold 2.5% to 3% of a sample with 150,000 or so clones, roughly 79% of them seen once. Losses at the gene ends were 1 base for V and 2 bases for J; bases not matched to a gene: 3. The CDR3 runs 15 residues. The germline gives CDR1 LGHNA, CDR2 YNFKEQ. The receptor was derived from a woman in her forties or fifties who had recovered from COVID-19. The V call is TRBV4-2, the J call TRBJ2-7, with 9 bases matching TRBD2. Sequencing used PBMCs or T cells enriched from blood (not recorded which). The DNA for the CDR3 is TGTGCCAGCAGCCAAGCGAGCGGGGGGCCCTACGAGCAGTACTTC. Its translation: CASSQASGGPYEQYF.